This T cell receptor (beta chain) was documented in a study of cytomegalovirus exposure and HLA in healthy donors. General study points: Later genetic work tied a missense DCLRE1C variant to beta-chain V and J trimming.

The germline V gene encodes CDR1 SGDLS and CDR2 YYNGEE. The V and J ends lost 4 bases and 4 bases, in that order; junction bases with no gene match: 8. The CDR3 totals 15 residues. Concerning this clone itself: The antigen remains undetermined.

Primers included in the PCR were 60 Vbeta and 13 Jbeta primers. TCRdb's copy holds only in-frame clones and misses some; the assay was immunoSEQ multiplex PCR. Of tens of thousands of clones listed, around 80% are singletons. This sequence originates from a man aged 18 to 30 in good health and CMV-seronegative. The chain is built from TRBV9 and TRBJ1-3; 7 positions match TRBD1. Sequenced input: PBMCs. Here the CDR3 DNA reads TGTGCCAGCAGCCGCGAGGGGGCCGGAGGAAACACCATATATTTT. This encodes CASSREGAGGNTIYF.